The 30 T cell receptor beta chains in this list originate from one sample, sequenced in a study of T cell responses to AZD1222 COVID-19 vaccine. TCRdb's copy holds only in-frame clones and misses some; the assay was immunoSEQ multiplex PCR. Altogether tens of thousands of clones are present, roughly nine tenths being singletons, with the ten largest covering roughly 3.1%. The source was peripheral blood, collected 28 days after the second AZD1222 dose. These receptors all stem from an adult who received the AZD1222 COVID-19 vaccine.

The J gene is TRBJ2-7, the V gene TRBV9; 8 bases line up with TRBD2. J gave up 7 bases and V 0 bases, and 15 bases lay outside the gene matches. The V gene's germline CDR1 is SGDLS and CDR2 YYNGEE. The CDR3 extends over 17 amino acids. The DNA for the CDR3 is TGTGCCAGCAGCGTAGGAATCCAGCGGGGGACGACGGGGGAGCAGTACTTC. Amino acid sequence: CASSVGIQRGTTGEQYF.

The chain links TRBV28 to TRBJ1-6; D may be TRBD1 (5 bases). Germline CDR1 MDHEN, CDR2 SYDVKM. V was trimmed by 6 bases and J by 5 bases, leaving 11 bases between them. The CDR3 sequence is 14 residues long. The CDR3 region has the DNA TGTGCCAGCAGCCCGGGACGCCATAATTCACCCCTCCACTTT. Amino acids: CASSPGRHNSPLHF. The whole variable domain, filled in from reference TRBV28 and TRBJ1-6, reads DVKVTQSSRYLVKRTGEKVFLECVQDMDHENMFWYRQDPGLGLRLIYFSYDVKMKEKGDIPEGYSVSREKKERFSLILESASTNQTSMYLCASSPGRHNSPLHFGNGTRLTVT.

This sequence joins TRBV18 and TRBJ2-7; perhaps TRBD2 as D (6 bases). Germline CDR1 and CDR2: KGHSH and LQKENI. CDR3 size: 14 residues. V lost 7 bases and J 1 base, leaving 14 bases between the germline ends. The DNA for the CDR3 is TGTGCCAGCTGCGGGGACGTGGAATCCTACGAGCAGTACTTC. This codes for CASCGDVESYEQYF.

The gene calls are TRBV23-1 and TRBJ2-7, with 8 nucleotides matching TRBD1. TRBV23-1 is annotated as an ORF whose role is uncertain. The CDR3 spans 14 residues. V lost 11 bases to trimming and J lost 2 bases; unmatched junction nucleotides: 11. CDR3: CAGLPGGAPYEQYF. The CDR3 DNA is TGCGCCGGCCTACCAGGGGGCGCTCCCTACGAGCAGTACTTC.

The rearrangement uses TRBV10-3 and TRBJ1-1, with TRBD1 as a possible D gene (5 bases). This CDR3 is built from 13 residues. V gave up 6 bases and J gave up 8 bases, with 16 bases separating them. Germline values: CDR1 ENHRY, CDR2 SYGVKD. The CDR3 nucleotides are TGTGCCATCAGGGCCCCCCGGGACGGGGAAGCTTTCTTT. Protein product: CAIRAPRDGEAFF.

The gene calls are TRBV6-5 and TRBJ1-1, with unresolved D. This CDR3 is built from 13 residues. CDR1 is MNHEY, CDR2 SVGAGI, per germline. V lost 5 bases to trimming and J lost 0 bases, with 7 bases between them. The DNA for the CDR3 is TGTGCCAGCAGTCAGAGTGTGAACACTGAAGCTTTCTTT. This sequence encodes CASSQSVNTEAFF.

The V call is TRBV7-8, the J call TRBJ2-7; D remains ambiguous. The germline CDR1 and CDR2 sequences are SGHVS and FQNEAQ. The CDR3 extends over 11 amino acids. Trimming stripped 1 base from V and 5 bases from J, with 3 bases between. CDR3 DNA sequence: TGTGCCAGCAGCTTAGTGGACGAGCAGTACTTC. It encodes CASSLVDEQYF.

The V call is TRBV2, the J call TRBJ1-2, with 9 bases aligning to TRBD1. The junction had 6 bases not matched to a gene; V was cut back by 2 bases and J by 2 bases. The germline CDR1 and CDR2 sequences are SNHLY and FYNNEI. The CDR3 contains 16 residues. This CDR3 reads CASSEYRGRRNYGYTF. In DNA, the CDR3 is TGTGCCAGCAGTGAATACAGGGGGCGCCGAAACTATGGCTACACCTTC.

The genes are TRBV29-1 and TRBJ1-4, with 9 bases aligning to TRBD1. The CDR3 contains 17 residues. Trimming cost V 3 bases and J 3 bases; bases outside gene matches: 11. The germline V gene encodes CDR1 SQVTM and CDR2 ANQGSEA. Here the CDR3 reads CSVDPDGGDRANEKLFF. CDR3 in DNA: TGCAGCGTTGACCCCGACGGGGGGGACAGGGCTAATGAAAAACTGTTTTTT.

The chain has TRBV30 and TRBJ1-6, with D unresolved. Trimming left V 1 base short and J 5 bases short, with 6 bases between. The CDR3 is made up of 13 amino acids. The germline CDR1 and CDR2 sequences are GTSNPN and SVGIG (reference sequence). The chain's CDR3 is CAWSGFNNSPLHF. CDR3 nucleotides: TGTGCCTGGAGTGGATTCAATAATTCACCCCTCCACTTT. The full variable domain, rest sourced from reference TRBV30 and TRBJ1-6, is SQTIHQWPATLVQPVGSPLSLECTVEGTSNPNLYWYRQAAGRGLQLLFYSVGIGQISSEVPQNLSASRPQDRQFILSSKKLLLSDSGFYLCAWSGFNNSPLHFGNGTRLTVT.

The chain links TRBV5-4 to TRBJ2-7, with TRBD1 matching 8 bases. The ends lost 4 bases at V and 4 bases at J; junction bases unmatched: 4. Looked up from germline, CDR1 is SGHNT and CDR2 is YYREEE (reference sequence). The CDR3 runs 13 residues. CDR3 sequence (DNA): TGTGCCAGCAGCCTGAGGACAGGGTACGAGCAGTACTTC. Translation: CASSLRTGYEQYF. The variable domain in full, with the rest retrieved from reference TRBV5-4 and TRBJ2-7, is ETGVTQSPTHLIKTRGQQVTLRCSSQSGHNTVSWYQQALGQGPQFIFQYYREEENGRGNFPPRFSGLQFPNYSSELNVNALELDDSALYLCASSLRTGYEQYFGPGTRLTVT.

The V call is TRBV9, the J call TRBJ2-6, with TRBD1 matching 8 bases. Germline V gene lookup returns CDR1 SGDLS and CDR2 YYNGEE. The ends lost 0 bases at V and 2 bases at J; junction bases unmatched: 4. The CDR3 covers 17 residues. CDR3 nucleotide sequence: TGTGCCAGCAGCGTAGATCCAGGGGGCGCTGGGGCCAACGTCCTGACTTTC. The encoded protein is CASSVDPGGAGANVLTF. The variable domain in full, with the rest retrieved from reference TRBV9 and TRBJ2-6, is DSGVTQTPKHLITATGQRVTLRCSPRSGDLSVYWYQQSLDQGLQFLIQYYNGEERAKGNILERFSAQQFPDLHSELNLSSLELGDSALYFCASSVDPGGAGANVLTFGAGSRLTVL.

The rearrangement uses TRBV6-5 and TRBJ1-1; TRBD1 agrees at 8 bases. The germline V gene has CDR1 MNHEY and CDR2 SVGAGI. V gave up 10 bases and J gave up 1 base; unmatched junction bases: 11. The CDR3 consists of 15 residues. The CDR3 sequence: CATWPGTGWNTEAFF. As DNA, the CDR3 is TGTGCCACCTGGCCCGGGACAGGATGGAACACTGAAGCTTTCTTT.

The CDR3 DNA is TGTGCCACCAGCAGAGGTACAGGACCCTACGAGCAGTACTTC. Its translation is CATSRGTGPYEQYF. The gene calls are TRBV15 and TRBJ2-7, with TRBD1 as a possible D gene (5 bases). Trimming took 1 base from V and 2 from J, leaving 9 bases between them. Germline V gene data show CDR1 as LNHNV and CDR2 as YYDKDF (reference sequence). The CDR3 length is 14 residues.

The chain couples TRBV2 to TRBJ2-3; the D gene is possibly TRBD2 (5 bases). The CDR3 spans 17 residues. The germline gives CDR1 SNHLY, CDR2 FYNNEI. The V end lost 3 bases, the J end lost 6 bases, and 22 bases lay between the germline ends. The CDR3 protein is CASSERLLAGAGDTQYF. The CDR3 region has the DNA TGTGCCAGCAGTGAGAGACTGCTAGCAGGCGCTGGGGATACGCAGTATTTT.

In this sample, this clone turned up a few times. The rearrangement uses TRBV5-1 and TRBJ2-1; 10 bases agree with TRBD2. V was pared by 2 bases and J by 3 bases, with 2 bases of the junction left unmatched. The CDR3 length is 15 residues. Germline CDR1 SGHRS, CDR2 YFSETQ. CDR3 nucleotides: TGCGCCAGCAGCTTACTAGCGGGGATCTACAATGAGCAGTTCTTC. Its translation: CASSLLAGIYNEQFF.

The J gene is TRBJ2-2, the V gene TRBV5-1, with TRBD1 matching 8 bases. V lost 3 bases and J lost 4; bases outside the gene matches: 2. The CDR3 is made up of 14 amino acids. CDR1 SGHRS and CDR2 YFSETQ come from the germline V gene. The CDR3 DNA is TGCGCCAGCAGCTCGGACAGGGTCACCGGGGAGCTGTTTTTT. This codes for CASSSDRVTGELFF. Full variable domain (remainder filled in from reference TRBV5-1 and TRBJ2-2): KAGVTQTPRYLIKTRGQQVTLSCSPISGHRSVSWYQQTPGQGLQFLFEYFSETQRNKGNFPGRFSGRQFSNSRSEMNVSTLELGDSALYLCASSSDRVTGELFFGEGSRLTVL.

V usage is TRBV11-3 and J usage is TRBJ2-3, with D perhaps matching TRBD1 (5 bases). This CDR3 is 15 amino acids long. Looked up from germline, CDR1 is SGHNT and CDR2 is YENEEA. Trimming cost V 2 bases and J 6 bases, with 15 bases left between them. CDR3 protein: CASSLSGRAGDTQYF. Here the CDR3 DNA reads TGTGCCAGCAGCTTAAGTGGCAGGGCTGGGGATACGCAGTATTTT.

CDR3 amino acids: CASSLTTGTVGNVKGYTF. The CDR3 bases are TGTGCCAGCAGCTTAACAACCGGGACAGTGGGTAATGTTAAGGGCTACACCTTC. The rearrangement uses TRBV7-9 and TRBJ1-2, with 7 bases identical to TRBD1. The CDR3 length is 18 residues. From germline, CDR1 is SEHNR and CDR2 FQNEAQ (reference sequence). With V trimmed by 2 bases and J by 8 bases, 20 bases remained unmatched.

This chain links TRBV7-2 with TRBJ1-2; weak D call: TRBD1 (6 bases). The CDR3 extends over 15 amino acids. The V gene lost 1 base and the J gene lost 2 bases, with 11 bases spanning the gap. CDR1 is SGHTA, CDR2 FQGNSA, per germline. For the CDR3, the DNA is TGTGCCAGCAGCTTAGAAGTTCAGGGGAACTATGGCTACACCTTC. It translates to CASSLEVQGNYGYTF. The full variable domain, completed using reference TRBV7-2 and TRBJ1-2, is GAGVSQSPSNKVTEKGKDVELRCDPISGHTALYWYRQSLGQGLEFLIYFQGNSAPDKSGLPSDRFSAERTGGSVSTLTIQRTQQEDSAVYLCASSLEVQGNYGYTFGSGTRLTVV.

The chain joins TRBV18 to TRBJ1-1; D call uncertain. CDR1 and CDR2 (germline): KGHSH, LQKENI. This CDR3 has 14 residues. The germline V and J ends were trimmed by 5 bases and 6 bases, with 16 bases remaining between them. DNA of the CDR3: TGTGCCAGCTCAACGCGGACGGAGGGCGCTGAAGCTTTCTTT. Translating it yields CASSTRTEGAEAFF.

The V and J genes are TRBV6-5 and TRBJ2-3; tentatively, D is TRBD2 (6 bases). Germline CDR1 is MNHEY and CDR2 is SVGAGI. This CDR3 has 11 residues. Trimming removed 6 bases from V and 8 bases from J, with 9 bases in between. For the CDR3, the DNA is TGTGCCAGCAGCCCCGGGGGTACGCAGTATTTT. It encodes CASSPGGTQYF.

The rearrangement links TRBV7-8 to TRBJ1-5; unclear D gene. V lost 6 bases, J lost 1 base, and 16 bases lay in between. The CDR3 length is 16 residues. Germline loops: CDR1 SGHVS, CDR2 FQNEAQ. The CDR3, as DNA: TGTGCCAGCAGTCGTAGTAGGAGTCAAAGCAATCAGCCCCAGCATTTT. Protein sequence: CASSRSRSQSNQPQHF.

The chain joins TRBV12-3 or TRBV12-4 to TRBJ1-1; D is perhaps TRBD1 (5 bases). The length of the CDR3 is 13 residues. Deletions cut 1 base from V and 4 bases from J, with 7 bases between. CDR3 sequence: CASSLDRITEAFF. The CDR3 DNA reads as TGTGCCAGCAGTTTAGACAGGATCACTGAAGCTTTCTTT.

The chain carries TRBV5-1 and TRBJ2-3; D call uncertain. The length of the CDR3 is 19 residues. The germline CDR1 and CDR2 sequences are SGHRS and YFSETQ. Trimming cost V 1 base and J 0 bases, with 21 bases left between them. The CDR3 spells CASSLTSVRRLTSTDTQYF. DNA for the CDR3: TGCGCCAGCAGCTTGACGTCAGTTCGAAGGCTAACTAGCACAGATACGCAGTATTTT.

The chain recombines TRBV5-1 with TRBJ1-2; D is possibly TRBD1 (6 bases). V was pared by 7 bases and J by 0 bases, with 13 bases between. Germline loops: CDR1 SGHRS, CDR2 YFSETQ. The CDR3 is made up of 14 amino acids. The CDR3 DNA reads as TGCGCCAGCCAACAGGGTGGTACTAACTATGGCTACACCTTC. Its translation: CASQQGGTNYGYTF.

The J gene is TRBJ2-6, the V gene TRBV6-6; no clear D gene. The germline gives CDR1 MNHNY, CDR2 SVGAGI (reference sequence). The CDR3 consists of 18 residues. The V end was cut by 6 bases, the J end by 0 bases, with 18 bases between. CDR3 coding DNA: TGTGCCAGCAGCCGACGCCCAGGCCGAAGCTCTGGGGCCAACGTCCTGACTTTC. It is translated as CASSRRPGRSSGANVLTF.

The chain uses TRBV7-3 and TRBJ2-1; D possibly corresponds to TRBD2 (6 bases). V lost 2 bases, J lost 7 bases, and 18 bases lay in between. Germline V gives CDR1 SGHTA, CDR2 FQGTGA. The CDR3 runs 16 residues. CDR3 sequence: CASSLAGEALGNEQFF. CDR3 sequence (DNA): TGTGCCAGCAGCTTAGCCGGGGAGGCCTTAGGGAATGAGCAGTTCTTC.

The CDR3 here is CASSRLGSGGGDTQYF. The CDR3 DNA reads TGTGCCAGCAGCCGCCTTGGTAGCGGGGGGGGAGATACGCAGTATTTT. The V call is TRBV7-2, the J call TRBJ2-3; 11 nucleotides line up with TRBD2. This CDR3 has 16 residues. The V and J ends lost 5 bases and 5 bases, in that order; junction bases with no gene match: 9. Germline CDR1 SGHTA, CDR2 FQGNSA.

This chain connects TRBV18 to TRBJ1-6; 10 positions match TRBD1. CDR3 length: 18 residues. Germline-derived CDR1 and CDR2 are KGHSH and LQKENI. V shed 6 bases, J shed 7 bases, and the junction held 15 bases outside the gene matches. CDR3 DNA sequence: TGTGCCAGCTCCACGACAGGGGGCCGAATGGGGGAGAATTCACCCCTCCACTTT. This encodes CASSTTGGRMGENSPLHF. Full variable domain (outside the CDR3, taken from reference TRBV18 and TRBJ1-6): NAGVMQNPRHLVRRRGQEARLRCSPMKGHSHVYWYRQLPEEGLKFMVYLQKENIIDESGMPKERFSAEFPKEGPSILRIQQVVRGDSAAYFCASSTTGGRMGENSPLHFGNGTRLTVT.